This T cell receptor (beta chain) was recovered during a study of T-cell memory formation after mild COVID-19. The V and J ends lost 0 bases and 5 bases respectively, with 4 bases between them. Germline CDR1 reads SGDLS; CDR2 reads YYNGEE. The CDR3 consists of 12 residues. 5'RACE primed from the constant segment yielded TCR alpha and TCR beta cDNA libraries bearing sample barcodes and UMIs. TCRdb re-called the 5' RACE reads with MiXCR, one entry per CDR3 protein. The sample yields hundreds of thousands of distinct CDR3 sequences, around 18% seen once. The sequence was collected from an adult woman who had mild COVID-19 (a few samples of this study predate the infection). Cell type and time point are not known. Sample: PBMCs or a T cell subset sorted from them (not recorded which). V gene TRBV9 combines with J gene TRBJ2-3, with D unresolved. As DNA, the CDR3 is TGTGCCAGCAGCGTAGTTGGAGATACGCAGTATTTT. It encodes CASSVVGDTQYF. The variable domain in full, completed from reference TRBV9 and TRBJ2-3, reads DSGVTQTPKHLITATGQRVTLRCSPRSGDLSVYWYQQSLDQGLQFLIQYYNGEERAKGNILERFSAQQFPDLHSELNLSSLELGDSALYFCASSVVGDTQYFGPGTRLTVL.